The source of this TCR beta chain is a study of vaccination and CD4 T cells after COVID-19. The overall study: Median draw time for post-COVID samples was 101 days post-diagnosis (range 35 to 161). Median time from second vaccine dose to sampling was roughly 72 days (14 to 241).

This clonotype has only a few counts. Its antigen remains unknown. Between the trimmed V and J ends, which lost 2 bases and 4 bases, there was a span of 17 bases. The germline CDR1 and CDR2 sequences are SGHVS and FQNEAQ. There are 16 residues in the CDR3. The treatment: 10-day PBMC culture with coronavirus spike peptide pools or control peptides (ViraFEST assay). Samples of CD4+ T cells were obtained from the unexposed donor before the COVID-19 pandemic (2011-2018). Expansion of antigen-specific T cells with peptide pools by ViraFEST preceded sequencing of TCRs. With the Oncomine TCR Beta short-read assay, DNA from cultured CD4+ T cells was sequenced. Genomic DNA was isolated from CD4+ T cells that had been cultured. From the PCR reads, TCRdb called clonotypes with MiXCR, one entry per CDR3 protein. The data contain about 6,900 distinct CDR3 sequences, around 25% of them singletons.

The V call is TRBV7-8, the J call TRBJ1-2; D gene uncertain. Sequencing was performed on CD4+ T cells from blood, cultured in vitro. The clonotype comes from a human donor in good health. Written as DNA, the CDR3 is TGTGCCAGCAGCTTATTTCGGGTGCCTAACCCCTATGGCTACACCTTC. Its translation is CASSLFRVPNPYGYTF.